The table lists the clone carrying this T cell receptor beta chain with a count of one. This specimen belongs to a study of CD8 T cells in Susac syndrome. RNA in amounts of roughly 0.5 to 1 ug was reverse transcribed with random hexamers. TCRdb redid the calling of the immunoSEQ multiplex PCR reads with MiXCR, one entry per CDR3 protein. The data show 100,000 to 150,000 distinct CDR3 sequences, with around 94% seen just once and more than 0.095% held by the top ten. Sequencing used CD4+ T cells from PBMCs. The source of this sequence is a human donor in good health.

The CDR3 is CASSLAVTIAKNIQYF. CDR3 nucleotide sequence: TGTGCCAGCAGCTTAGCCGTTACGATAGCCAAAAACATTCAGTACTTC. The V call is TRBV7-2, the J call TRBJ2-4; D unresolved. This CDR3 is built from 16 residues. The germline V and J ends were trimmed by 0 bases and 0 bases, with 9 bases remaining between them. From germline, CDR1 is SGHTA and CDR2 FQGNSA.